Below, one T cell receptor beta chain is given with its context. Its antigen is as yet unknown. Assay: immunoSEQ multiplex PCR; the TCRdb copy retains only in-frame clones and omits some. The sample has 58,000 or so clones; more than 70% are singletons. V lost 9 bases, J lost 6 bases, and 2 bases stayed unmatched. CDR1 is ENHRY, CDR2 SYGVKD, per germline. The CDR3 is made up of 13 amino acids. The data are from a study of PD-L1 blockade in urothelial cancer. Study context: Blood was subjected to analysis at 3 weeks (second dose) and 6 weeks following treatment start. Median blood clonality was 0.080, with around 83,000 unique TCRs. General study findings and limits: Pretreatment TCR clonality in blood under the median foretold superior survival.

The source of this sequence is a man aged 45-65 years with urothelial cancer. The gene calls are TRBV10-3 and TRBJ2-1, with 13 nucleotides matching TRBD2. The sequencing used PBMCs, collected around atezolizumab (anti-PD-L1) treatment. The CDR3 DNA sequence: TGTGCCATAAGGACTAGCGGGAGCAATGAGCAGTTCTTC. Translating gives CAIRTSGSNEQFF.